This TCR beta chain was identified in a study of T cell responses to AZD1222 COVID-19 vaccine. Study-wide points: With dominance at 160-218 and 743-854, vaccine-associated CD4 TCRs spanned spike. At baseline, just five or six AZD1222 recipients tested seropositive. Donors, mostly white British, included more females; clonal diversity was possibly underestimated. Reportedly, nearly half the spike-specific TCRs target unmutated variant regions.

The CDR3 runs 14 residues. Germline-derived CDR1 and CDR2 are SGHRS and YFSETQ. V shed 5 bases, J shed 6 bases, and the junction held 6 bases outside the gene matches. TCRdb's copy holds only in-frame clones and misses some; the assay was immunoSEQ multiplex PCR. The sample consists of tens of thousands of clones, about 93% of them appearing once. This clone occurred once. The antigen remains unidentified. This material consisted of peripheral blood, taken on day 0 of MenACWY control vaccination. The V and J genes are TRBV5-1 and TRBJ1-2; TRBD1 agrees at 11 bases. The clonotype originates from an adult in good health. CDR3 coding DNA: TGCGCCAGCAGTGCCGGGACAGGGGGAAATGGCTACACCTTC. Amino acid sequence: CASSAGTGGNGYTF.